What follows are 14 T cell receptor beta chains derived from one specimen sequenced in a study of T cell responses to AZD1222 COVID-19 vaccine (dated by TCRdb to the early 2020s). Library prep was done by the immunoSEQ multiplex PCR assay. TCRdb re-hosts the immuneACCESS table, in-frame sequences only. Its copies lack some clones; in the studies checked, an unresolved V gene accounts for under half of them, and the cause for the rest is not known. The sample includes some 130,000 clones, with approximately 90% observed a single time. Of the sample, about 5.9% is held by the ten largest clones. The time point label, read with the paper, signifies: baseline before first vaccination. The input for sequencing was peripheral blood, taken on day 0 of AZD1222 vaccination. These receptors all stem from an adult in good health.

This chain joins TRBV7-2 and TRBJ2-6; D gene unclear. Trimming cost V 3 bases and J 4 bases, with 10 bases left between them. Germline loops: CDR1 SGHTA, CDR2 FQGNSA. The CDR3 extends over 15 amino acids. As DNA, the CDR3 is TGTGCCAGCAGCTTTTCAGTCTCCGGGGCCAACGTCCTGACTTTC. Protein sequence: CASSFSVSGANVLTF.

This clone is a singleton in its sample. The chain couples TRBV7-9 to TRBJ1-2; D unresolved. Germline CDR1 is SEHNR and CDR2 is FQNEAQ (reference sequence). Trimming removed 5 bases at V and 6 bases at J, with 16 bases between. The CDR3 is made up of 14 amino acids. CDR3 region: CASSQLGVLDGYTF. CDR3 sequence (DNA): TGTGCCAGCAGCCAATTAGGCGTACTAGATGGCTACACCTTC. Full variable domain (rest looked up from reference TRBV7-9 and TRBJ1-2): DTGVSQNPRHKITKRGQNVTFRCDPISEHNRLYWYRQTLGQGPEFLTYFQNEAQLEKSRLLSDRFSAERPKGSFSTLEIQRTEQGDSAMYLCASSQLGVLDGYTFGSGTRLTVV.

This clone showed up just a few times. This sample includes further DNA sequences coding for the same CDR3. The CDR3 here is CASTSSGNTIYF. The DNA of the CDR3 is TGTGCCAGCACGAGCTCTGGAAACACCATATATTTT. The V gene is TRBV6-5, the J gene TRBJ1-3; D gene unclear. Trimming stripped 7 bases from V and 0 bases from J, with 4 bases between. Germline V CDR1 and CDR2: MNHEY, SVGAGI. The CDR3 is 12 amino acids.

The CDR3 loop reads CASTGAVLTGELFF. The CDR3 DNA follows: TGTGCCAGCACCGGGGCGGTACTCACCGGGGAGCTGTTTTTT. The genes are TRBV5-5 and TRBJ2-2; D may match TRBD1 or TRBD2 (5 bases each). The CDR3 has 14 residues. Germline CDR1 reads SGHKS; CDR2 reads YYEKEE (reference sequence). V was clipped by 6 bases and J by 4 bases, with 13 bases between them.

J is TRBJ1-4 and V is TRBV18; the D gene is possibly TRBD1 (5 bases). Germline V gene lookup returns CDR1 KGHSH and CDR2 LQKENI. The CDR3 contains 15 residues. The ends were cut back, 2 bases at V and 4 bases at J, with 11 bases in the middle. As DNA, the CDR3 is TGTGCCAGCTCACCAGACAGCCGCCTTAATGAAAAACTGTTTTTT. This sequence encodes CASSPDSRLNEKLFF.

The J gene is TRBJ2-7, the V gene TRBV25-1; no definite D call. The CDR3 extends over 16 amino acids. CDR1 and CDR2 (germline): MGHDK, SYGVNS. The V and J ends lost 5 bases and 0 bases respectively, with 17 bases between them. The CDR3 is CASSPVPRPSSYEQYF. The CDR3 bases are TGTGCCAGCAGTCCGGTCCCCAGGCCGAGCTCCTACGAGCAGTACTTC.

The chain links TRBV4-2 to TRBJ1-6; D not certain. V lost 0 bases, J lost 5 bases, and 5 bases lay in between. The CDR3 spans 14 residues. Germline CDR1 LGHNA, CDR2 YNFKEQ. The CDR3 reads CASSQETDNSPLHF. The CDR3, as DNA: TGTGCCAGCAGCCAAGAAACAGATAATTCACCCCTCCACTTT.

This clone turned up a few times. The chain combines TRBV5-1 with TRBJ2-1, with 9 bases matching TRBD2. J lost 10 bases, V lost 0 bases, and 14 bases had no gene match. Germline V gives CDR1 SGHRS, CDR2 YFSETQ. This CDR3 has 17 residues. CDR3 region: CASSLASAGGPYGEQFF. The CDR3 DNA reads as TGCGCCAGCAGCTTGGCCTCGGCGGGAGGGCCTTATGGGGAGCAGTTCTTC. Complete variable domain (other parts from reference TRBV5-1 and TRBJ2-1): KAGVTQTPRYLIKTRGQQVTLSCSPISGHRSVSWYQQTPGQGLQFLFEYFSETQRNKGNFPGRFSGRQFSNSRSEMNVSTLELGDSALYLCASSLASAGGPYGEQFFGPGTRLTVL.

For the CDR3, the DNA is TGTGCCAGCGACCTTTCCCAGTATGGCTACACCTTC. Amino acid sequence: CASDLSQYGYTF. The chain carries TRBV2 and TRBJ1-2; D gene uncertain. V was pared by 8 bases and J by 5 bases, with 12 bases between. The CDR3 contains 12 residues. Germline V gene lookup returns CDR1 SNHLY and CDR2 FYNNEI. Filled out from reference TRBV2 and TRBJ1-2, the complete variable domain reads EPEVTQTPSHQVTQMGQEVILRCVPISNHLYFYWYRQILGQKVEFLVSFYNNEISEKSEIFDDQFSVERPDGSNFTLKIRSTKLEDSAMYFCASDLSQYGYTFGSGTRLTVV.

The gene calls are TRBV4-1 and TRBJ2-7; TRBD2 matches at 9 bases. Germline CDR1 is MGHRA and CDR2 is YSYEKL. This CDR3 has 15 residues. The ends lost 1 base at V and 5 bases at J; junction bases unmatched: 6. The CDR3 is CASSQAAGTSNEQYF. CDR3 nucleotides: TGCGCCAGCAGCCAAGCAGCCGGGACTAGCAACGAGCAGTACTTC.

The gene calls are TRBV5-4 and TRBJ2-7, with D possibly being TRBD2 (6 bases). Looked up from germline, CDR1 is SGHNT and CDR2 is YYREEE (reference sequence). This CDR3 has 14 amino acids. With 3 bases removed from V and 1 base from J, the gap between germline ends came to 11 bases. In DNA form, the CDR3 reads TGTGCCAGCAGCTACGGGGGACGATCCTACGAGCAGTACTTC. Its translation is CASSYGGRSYEQYF.

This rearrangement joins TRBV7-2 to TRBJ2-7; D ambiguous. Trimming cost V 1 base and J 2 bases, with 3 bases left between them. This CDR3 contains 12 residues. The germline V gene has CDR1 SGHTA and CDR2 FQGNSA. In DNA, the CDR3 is TGTGCCAGCAGCTTAGTTACCTACGAGCAGTACTTC. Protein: CASSLVTYEQYF.

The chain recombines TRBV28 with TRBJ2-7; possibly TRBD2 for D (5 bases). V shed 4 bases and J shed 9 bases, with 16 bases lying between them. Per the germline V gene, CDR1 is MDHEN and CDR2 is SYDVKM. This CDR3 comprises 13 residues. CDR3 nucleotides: TGTGCCAGCAGTTCCGACTACCCCCACGCGCAGTACTTC. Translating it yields CASSSDYPHAQYF.

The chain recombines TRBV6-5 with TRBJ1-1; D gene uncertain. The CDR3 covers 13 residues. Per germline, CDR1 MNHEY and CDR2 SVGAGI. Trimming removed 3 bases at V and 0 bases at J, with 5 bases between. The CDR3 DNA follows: TGTGCCAGCAGTTATACGCTGAACACTGAAGCTTTCTTT. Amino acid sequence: CASSYTLNTEAFF.